This TCR beta chain was recorded in a study of post-analysis software for immune sequencing data. Findings and limits, study-wide: Comparison of patients with controls showed five TRBV segments more frequent in patients, TRBV5-6, TRBV5-1 and TRBV20-1 among them. Controls showed significantly higher normalized Chao1 diversity than did multiple sclerosis patients.

CDR1 and CDR2 from the germline V gene are WSHSY and SAAADI. Trimming pared 7 bases from V and 2 bases from J, leaving 11 bases between. The CDR3 loop spans 14 amino acids. cDNA libraries for TCR beta contained unique molecular identifiers. TCRdb used MiXCR to reprocess the PCR reads, holding one entry per CDR3 protein. The data hold hundreds of thousands of distinct CDR3 sequences, with about 60% observed a single time. About this clonotype: What it recognizes is unknown.

The chain couples TRBV10-2 to TRBJ2-2, with D tentatively TRBD2 (7 bases). The sample comprised blood. This receptor was taken from a girl aged 2 to 10 with multiple sclerosis. The CDR3 DNA follows: TGCGCCAGCATACGGGGGGCTAACACCGGGGAGCTGTTTTTT. Protein product: CASIRGANTGELFF.